The rows below give T cell receptor beta chains drawn from one sample of a study of T cells in Graves' hyperthyroidism and ophthalmopathy. Using its own MiXCR run on the multiplex PCR reads, TCRdb lists one record per CDR3 protein. The profile covers hundreds of thousands of distinct CDR3 sequences, with 13% appearing a single time and around a tenth taken by the ten largest. The sample consisted of blood. All receptors derive from a woman between 18 and 29 years old with Graves' hyperthyroidism. The CDR3 runs from the conserved cysteine through the conserved F or W. A D gene is named only where the DNA matches it firmly. The size entry is marked missing in some rows and otherwise reads once, few, many or a size class.

J gene: TRBJ2-5; V gene: TRBV11-2; clone size: .; D gene: TRBD1; CDR3 protein: CASSQGTGVREAQYF; CDR3 DNA: TGTGCCAGCAGCCAAGGGACAGGGGTACGAGAGGCCCAGTACTTC
J gene: TRBJ1-2; V gene: TRBV20-1; clone size: .; D gene: .; CDR3 protein: CSAGGRVGYTF; CDR3 DNA: TGCAGTGCCGGTGGCAGGGTCGGCTACACCTTC
J gene: TRBJ2-7; V gene: TRBV5-6; clone size: few; D gene: TRBD1; CDR3 protein: CASSMGTAQGPYEQYF; CDR3 DNA: TGTGCCAGCAGCATGGGGACAGCCCAAGGGCCCTACGAGCAGTACTTC
J gene: TRBJ2-3; V gene: TRBV3-1; clone size: many; D gene: .; CDR3 protein: CASSDELRLPRPDTQYF; CDR3 DNA: TGTGCCAGCAGCGATGAATTGAGACTTCCCCGCCCAGATACGCAGTATTTT
J gene: TRBJ2-7; V gene: TRBV4-1; clone size: few; D gene: TRBD2; CDR3 protein: CASSRASGGYEQYF; CDR3 DNA: TGCGCCAGCAGCCGGGCTAGCGGGGGGTACGAGCAGTACTTC
J gene: TRBJ1-2; V gene: TRBV6-2/TRBV6-3; clone size: many; D gene: .; CDR3 protein: CASSYDRQSGYTF; CDR3 DNA: TGTGCCAGCAGTTACGACAGGCAGAGTGGCTACACCTTC
J gene: TRBJ2-1; V gene: TRBV20-1; clone size: many; D gene: .; CDR3 protein: CSARERDTPGWDEQFF; CDR3 DNA: TGCAGTGCTAGAGAGCGGGACACTCCTGGCTGGGATGAGCAGTTCTTC
J gene: TRBJ2-7; V gene: TRBV5-1; clone size: many; D gene: .; CDR3 protein: CASSSGLQGPYEQYF; CDR3 DNA: TGCGCCAGCAGCTCGGGGCTCCAGGGCCCCTACGAGCAGTACTTC
J gene: TRBJ2-7; V gene: TRBV7-9; clone size: many; D gene: .; CDR3 protein: CASSRPGGTYEQYF; CDR3 DNA: TGTGCCAGCAGCCGACCAGGGGGGACCTACGAGCAGTACTTC
J gene: TRBJ2-3; V gene: TRBV28; clone size: many; D gene: .; CDR3 protein: CASSQTETSSTDTQYF; CDR3 DNA: TGTGCCAGCAGCCAAACAGAGACATCTAGCACAGATACGCAGTATTTT
J gene: TRBJ2-6; V gene: TRBV19; clone size: .; D gene: .; CDR3 protein: CASSIGVGTSGANVLTF; CDR3 DNA: TGTGCCAGTAGTATCGGGGTAGGGACCTCTGGGGCCAACGTCCTGACTTTC
J gene: TRBJ2-5; V gene: TRBV28; clone size: many; D gene: TRBD2; CDR3 protein: CASSLAGDLEETQYF; CDR3 DNA: TGTGCCAGCAGTTTAGCGGGGGACCTAGAAGAGACCCAGTACTTC
J gene: TRBJ1-5; V gene: TRBV18; clone size: many; D gene: .; CDR3 protein: CASSPLGEQPQHF; CDR3 DNA: TGTGCCAGCTCACCACTCGGGGAACAGCCCCAGCATTTT
J gene: TRBJ2-5; V gene: TRBV20-1; clone size: many; D gene: TRBD1; CDR3 protein: CSALTLGGGGETQYF; CDR3 DNA: TGCAGTGCTCTAACCCTAGGGGGCGGTGGGGAGACCCAGTACTTC
J gene: TRBJ2-3; V gene: TRBV2; clone size: many; D gene: TRBD1; CDR3 protein: CASSWTGNVGTDTQYF; CDR3 DNA: TGTGCCAGCAGTTGGACAGGGAACGTAGGCACAGATACGCAGTATTTT
J gene: TRBJ1-4; V gene: TRBV10-3; clone size: many; D gene: .; CDR3 protein: CAISGTGEVEKLFF; CDR3 DNA: TGTGCCATCAGTGGTACAGGCGAGGTTGAAAAACTGTTTTTT
J gene: TRBJ2-3; V gene: TRBV4-3; clone size: .; D gene: TRBD1; CDR3 protein: CASSQDLLTGGTDTQYF; CDR3 DNA: TGCGCCAGCAGCCAAGACCTACTTACAGGGGGCACAGATACGCAGTATTTT
J gene: TRBJ1-2; V gene: TRBV30; clone size: many; D gene: .; CDR3 protein: CAWSAKEQGPSTF; CDR3 DNA: TGTGCCTGGAGTGCAAAAGAACAGGGCCCAAGCACCTTC
J gene: TRBJ2-3; V gene: TRBV19; clone size: .; D gene: .; CDR3 protein: CAILKKERDTQYF; CDR3 DNA: TGTGCCATCCTCAAAAAGGAGCGAGATACGCAGTATTTT
J gene: TRBJ1-1; V gene: TRBV19; clone size: many; D gene: TRBD1; CDR3 protein: CASRDDRERRTEAFF; CDR3 DNA: TGTGCCAGTCGGGATGACAGGGAAAGGAGGACTGAAGCTTTCTTT
J gene: TRBJ2-7; V gene: TRBV29-1; clone size: many; D gene: TRBD2; CDR3 protein: CSVVLAGGPHSGQYF; CDR3 DNA: TGCAGCGTTGTACTAGCGGGAGGCCCACACTCTGGGCAGTACTTC
J gene: TRBJ2-7; V gene: TRBV12-3/TRBV12-4; clone size: many; D gene: .; CDR3 protein: CASSFGWTYEQYF; CDR3 DNA: TGTGCCAGCAGTTTCGGTTGGACCTACGAGCAGTACTTC
J gene: TRBJ1-1; V gene: TRBV30; clone size: many; D gene: .; CDR3 protein: CAWSVSRAAEAFF; CDR3 DNA: TGTGCCTGGAGTGTAAGCAGGGCGGCTGAAGCTTTCTTT
J gene: TRBJ1-5; V gene: TRBV3-1; clone size: many; D gene: TRBD1; CDR3 protein: CASSQGRGLRQPQHF; CDR3 DNA: TGTGCCAGCAGCCAGGGCAGGGGGTTACGTCAGCCCCAGCATTTT
J gene: TRBJ1-4; V gene: TRBV11-2; clone size: many; D gene: .; CDR3 protein: CASSLGGRSANEKLFF; CDR3 DNA: TGTGCCAGCAGCTTAGGGGGGCGATCGGCTAATGAAAAACTGTTTTTT
J gene: TRBJ1-1; V gene: TRBV9; clone size: .; D gene: .; CDR3 protein: CASSGSQFMNTEAFF; CDR3 DNA: TGTGCCAGCAGCGGATCTCAGTTTATGAACACTGAAGCTTTCTTT
J gene: TRBJ2-5; V gene: TRBV4-1; clone size: many; D gene: .; CDR3 protein: CASSHHGTNQETQYF; CDR3 DNA: TGCGCCAGCAGCCACCACGGGACGAATCAGGAGACCCAGTACTTC
J gene: TRBJ2-2; V gene: TRBV14; clone size: .; D gene: .; CDR3 protein: CASSPEEPGELFF; CDR3 DNA: TGTGCCAGCAGCCCGGAGGAGCCCGGGGAGCTGTTTTTT
J gene: TRBJ1-2; V gene: TRBV7-8; clone size: many; D gene: TRBD1; CDR3 protein: CASSLMGTGGEGYTF; CDR3 DNA: TGTGCCAGCAGCCTTATGGGGACAGGGGGCGAGGGCTACACCTTC
J gene: TRBJ1-5; V gene: TRBV19; clone size: few; D gene: TRBD1; CDR3 protein: CASSIERQGKNNQPQHF; CDR3 DNA: TGTGCCAGTAGTATAGAGAGACAGGGAAAGAACAATCAGCCCCAGCATTTT
J gene: TRBJ2-3; V gene: TRBV6-1; clone size: .; D gene: .; CDR3 protein: CASHPGVADTQYF; CDR3 DNA: TGTGCCAGCCACCCGGGGGTGGCAGATACGCAGTATTTT
J gene: TRBJ1-2; V gene: TRBV27; clone size: many; D gene: TRBD1; CDR3 protein: CASTPVGQGKLYGYTF; CDR3 DNA: TGTGCCAGCACCCCCGTGGGACAGGGGAAGCTATATGGCTACACCTTC
J gene: TRBJ1-1; V gene: TRBV27; clone size: many; D gene: .; CDR3 protein: CASSLYWETEAFF; CDR3 DNA: TGTGCCAGCAGTTTATATTGGGAAACTGAAGCTTTCTTT
J gene: TRBJ2-1; V gene: TRBV5-1; clone size: many; D gene: TRBD2; CDR3 protein: CASSGGLAGGPYNEQFF; CDR3 DNA: TGCGCCAGCAGCGGCGGACTAGCGGGGGGGCCCTACAATGAGCAGTTCTTC
J gene: TRBJ2-1; V gene: TRBV6-2/TRBV6-3; clone size: many; D gene: .; CDR3 protein: CASNEWGLATNEQFF; CDR3 DNA: TGTGCCAGCAACGAATGGGGTCTAGCCACCAATGAGCAGTTCTTC
J gene: TRBJ2-7; V gene: TRBV6-2/TRBV6-3; clone size: many; D gene: TRBD2; CDR3 protein: CASSLTSAYEQYF; CDR3 DNA: TGTGCCAGCAGTTTAACTAGCGCCTACGAGCAGTACTTC
J gene: TRBJ2-2; V gene: TRBV12-5; clone size: .; D gene: TRBD2; CDR3 protein: CASGLDTFSGLAGGNTGELFF; CDR3 DNA: TGTGCTAGTGGTTTGGACACCTTTAGCGGACTAGCGGGGGGGAACACCGGGGAGCTGTTTTTT
J gene: TRBJ2-1; V gene: TRBV30; clone size: many; D gene: .; CDR3 protein: CAWSVQRYNEQFF; CDR3 DNA: TGTGCCTGGAGTGTACAGAGGTACAATGAGCAGTTCTTC
J gene: TRBJ2-3; V gene: TRBV27; clone size: many; D gene: .; CDR3 protein: CASSRGPPDTQYF; CDR3 DNA: TGTGCCAGCAGTCGGGGTCCCCCAGATACGCAGTATTTT
J gene: TRBJ1-2; V gene: TRBV29-1; clone size: many; D gene: .; CDR3 protein: CSGMIPDHDYGYTF; CDR3 DNA: TGCAGCGGTATGATACCGGACCACGACTATGGCTACACCTTC
J gene: TRBJ2-7; V gene: TRBV20-1; clone size: many; D gene: .; CDR3 protein: CSAPLGYEQYF; CDR3 DNA: TGCAGTGCTCCTTTGGGATACGAGCAGTACTTC
J gene: TRBJ2-1; V gene: TRBV28; clone size: .; D gene: TRBD1; CDR3 protein: CASSSPGQGASNEQFF; CDR3 DNA: TGTGCCAGCAGTTCCCCGGGACAGGGGGCCAGCAATGAGCAGTTCTTC
J gene: TRBJ2-7; V gene: TRBV5-6; clone size: many; D gene: TRBD2; CDR3 protein: CASSWGLAGSSYEQYF; CDR3 DNA: TGTGCCAGCAGCTGGGGACTAGCGGGTAGCTCCTACGAGCAGTACTTC
J gene: TRBJ1-1; V gene: TRBV12-3/TRBV12-4; clone size: many; D gene: .; CDR3 protein: CASSRRAVNTEAFF; CDR3 DNA: TGTGCCAGCAGTCGGAGAGCCGTGAACACTGAAGCTTTCTTT
J gene: TRBJ2-5; V gene: TRBV18; clone size: many; D gene: .; CDR3 protein: CASSPGPGPQETQYF; CDR3 DNA: TGTGCCAGCTCACCGGGTCCGGGACCGCAAGAGACCCAGTACTTC
J gene: TRBJ1-1; V gene: TRBV6-2/TRBV6-3; clone size: many; D gene: .; CDR3 protein: CASSWRPSGGEAFF; CDR3 DNA: TGTGCCAGCAGTTGGAGACCCTCGGGGGGTGAAGCTTTCTTT
J gene: TRBJ2-1; V gene: TRBV6-6; clone size: many; D gene: TRBD2; CDR3 protein: CASSYGTSGSTYNEQFF; CDR3 DNA: TGTGCCAGCAGTTACGGGACTAGCGGGAGCACCTACAATGAGCAGTTCTTC